The source of this T cell receptor (beta chain) is a study of blood T cell repertoires in COVID-19. Study background: COVID-19 samples from acute and convalescent phases originated in the United States, Italy and Spain. The cDNA or gDNA used as material had been derived from T cells, B-cell-depleted T cells, or PBMCs.

Authors' data handling: Reference gene primer amplification gave nucleated cell count estimates. The method was immunoSEQ multiplex PCR; TCRdb's version includes in-frame clones alone and lacks a portion of them. V and J calls plus clone size are reproduced from that table; the DNA served to infer D and trimming. The repertoire holds 130,000 to 150,000 clones, with under 80% as singletons. This clone came up a few times. The V end was cut by 5 bases, the J end by 0 bases, with 10 bases between. Germline CDR1 reads SGHTA; CDR2 reads FQGTGA. CDR3 length equals 15 residues. This clonotype was obtained from a man of 80 years or more with acute or convalescent COVID-19. Source material: peripheral blood. The chain employs TRBV7-3 and TRBJ2-2, with a weak D call TRBD1 (6 bases). CDR3 region: CASSAGTSNTGELFF. In DNA form, the CDR3 reads TGTGCCAGCAGCGCAGGGACATCGAACACCGGGGAGCTGTTTTTT.